The sequence of this T cell receptor beta chain was determined in a study of blood T cell repertoires in COVID-19. The wider study: Acute and convalescent COVID-19 specimens originated in the United States, Italy and Spain. PBMCs, B-cell-depleted T cells, or T cells were the source of the cDNA or gDNA that made up the material.

In the original workflow: How many nucleated cells were present was estimated from reference gene primer amplification. Only in-frame clones appear in the TCRdb table, and some are missing; sequencing was by immunoSEQ multiplex PCR. V and J calls and clone size are those listed in that table; D and trimming were worked out from the DNA. This repertoire shows over 100,000 clones, approximately 84% found once; its top ten account for over 9.5%. The CDR3 contains 14 residues. Trimming at V came to 7 bases and at J to 7 bases, leaving 10 bases not matched to a gene. The germline CDR1 and CDR2 sequences are SGHRS and YFSETQ.

The clonotype comes from a man aged 35-49 years with active or convalescent COVID-19. The chain joins TRBV5-1 to TRBJ2-1, with 8 bases that match TRBD2. The sequenced material came from peripheral blood. The CDR3 DNA reads as TGCGCCAGCGGAGGGGCGGGGGGCCGGAATGAGCAGTTCTTC. Translated: CASGGAGGRNEQFF.